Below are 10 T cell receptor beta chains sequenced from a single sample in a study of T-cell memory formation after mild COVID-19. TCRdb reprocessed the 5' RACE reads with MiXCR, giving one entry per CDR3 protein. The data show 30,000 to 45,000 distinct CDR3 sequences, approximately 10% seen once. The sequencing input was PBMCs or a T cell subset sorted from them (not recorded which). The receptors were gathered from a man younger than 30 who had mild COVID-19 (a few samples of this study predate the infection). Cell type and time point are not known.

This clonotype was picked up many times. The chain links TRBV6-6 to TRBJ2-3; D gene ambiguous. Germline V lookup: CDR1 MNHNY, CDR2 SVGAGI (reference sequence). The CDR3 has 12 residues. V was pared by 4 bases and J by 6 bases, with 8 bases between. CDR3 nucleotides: TGTGCCAGCAGTTTAATTGTGGATACGCAGTATTTT. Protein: CASSLIVDTQYF.

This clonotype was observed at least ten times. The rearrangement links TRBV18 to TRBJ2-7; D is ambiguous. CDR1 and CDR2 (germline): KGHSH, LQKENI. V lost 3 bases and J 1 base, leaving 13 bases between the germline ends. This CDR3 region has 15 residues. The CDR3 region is CASSPRPGRSYEQYF. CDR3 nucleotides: TGTGCCAGCTCACCCCGACCGGGTCGTTCCTACGAGCAGTACTTC.

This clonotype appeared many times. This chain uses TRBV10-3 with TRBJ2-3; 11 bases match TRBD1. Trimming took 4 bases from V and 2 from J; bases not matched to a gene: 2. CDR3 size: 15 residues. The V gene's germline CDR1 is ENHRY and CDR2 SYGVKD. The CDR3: CAISADRGPTDTQYF. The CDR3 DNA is TGTGCCATCAGTGCGGACAGGGGGCCCACAGATACGCAGTATTTT.

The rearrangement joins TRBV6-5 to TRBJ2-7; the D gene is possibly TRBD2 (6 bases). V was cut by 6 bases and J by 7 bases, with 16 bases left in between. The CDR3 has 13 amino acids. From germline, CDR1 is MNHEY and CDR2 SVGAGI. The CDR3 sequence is CASSPTRAGEQYV. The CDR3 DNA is TGTGCCAGCAGCCCCACTAGGGCGGGGGAGCAGTACGTC.

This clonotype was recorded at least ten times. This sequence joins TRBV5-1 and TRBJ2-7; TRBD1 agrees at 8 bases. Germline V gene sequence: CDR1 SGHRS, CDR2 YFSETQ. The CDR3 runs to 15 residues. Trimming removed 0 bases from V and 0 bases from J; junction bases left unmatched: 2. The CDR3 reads CASSLDRGISYEQYF. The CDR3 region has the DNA TGCGCCAGCAGCTTGGACAGGGGGATCTCCTACGAGCAGTACTTC. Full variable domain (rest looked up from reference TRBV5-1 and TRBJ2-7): KAGVTQTPRYLIKTRGQQVTLSCSPISGHRSVSWYQQTPGQGLQFLFEYFSETQRNKGNFPGRFSGRQFSNSRSEMNVSTLELGDSALYLCASSLDRGISYEQYFGPGTRLTVT.

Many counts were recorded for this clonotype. The chain's CDR3 is CASSVEGGQETQYF. CDR3 coding DNA: TGTGCCAGCAGCGTAGAAGGGGGGCAAGAGACCCAGTACTTC. This chain links TRBV9 with TRBJ2-5; D is perhaps TRBD1 or TRBD2 (6 bases each). The CDR3 length is 14 residues. The germline gives CDR1 SGDLS, CDR2 YYNGEE. Trimming removed 0 bases at V and 2 bases at J, with 8 bases between.

CDR3 in DNA: TGTGCCAGCAGACTTCTCACCGGGACAGGGTCAACTGAAGCTTTCTTT. Amino acids: CASRLLTGTGSTEAFF. The rearrangement joins TRBV27 to TRBJ1-1, with 9 bases lining up with TRBD1. V lost 6 bases and J lost 5; bases outside the gene matches: 13. Germline V gene data show CDR1 as MNHEY and CDR2 as SMNVEV (reference sequence). CDR3 length: 16 amino acids.

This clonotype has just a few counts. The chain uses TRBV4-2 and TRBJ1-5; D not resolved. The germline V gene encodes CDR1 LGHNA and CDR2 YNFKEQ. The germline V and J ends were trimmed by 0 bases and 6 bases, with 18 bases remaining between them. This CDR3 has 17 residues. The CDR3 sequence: CASSQDEDGVFFQPQHF. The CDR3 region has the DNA TGTGCCAGCAGCCAAGACGAGGACGGGGTTTTTTTTCAGCCCCAGCATTTT.

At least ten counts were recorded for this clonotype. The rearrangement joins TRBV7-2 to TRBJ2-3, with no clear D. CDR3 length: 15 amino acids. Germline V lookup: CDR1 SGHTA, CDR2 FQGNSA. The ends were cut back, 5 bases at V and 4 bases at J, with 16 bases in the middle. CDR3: CASSQTGSPPDTQYF. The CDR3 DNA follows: TGTGCCAGCAGCCAGACCGGTAGCCCCCCAGATACGCAGTATTTT.

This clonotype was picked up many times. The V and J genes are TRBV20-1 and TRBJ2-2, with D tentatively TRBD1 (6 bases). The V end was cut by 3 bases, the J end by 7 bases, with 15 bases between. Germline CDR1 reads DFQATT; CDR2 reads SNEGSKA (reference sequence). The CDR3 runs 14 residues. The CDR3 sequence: CSASRQGIDGELFF. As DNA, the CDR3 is TGCAGTGCTAGTCGCCAGGGGATTGACGGGGAGCTGTTTTTT.